A single sample gave rise to the 25 T cell receptor beta chains below, sequenced in a study of beta chain features in type 1 diabetes (dated by TCRdb to about 2018). Library creation used the immunoSEQ multiplex PCR assay. The entire amount of isolated RNA was reverse transcribed using the High Capacity cDNA Reverse Transcription Kit, so the sequenced TCRB transcripts were expressed ones. TCRdb mirrors the immuneACCESS table, restricted to in-frame sequences. Some clones are absent from its copies; in checked studies, under half trace to an unresolved V gene, and the reason for the others is unknown. The sample table lists tens of thousands of clones, about 60% of them with a count of one. The ten largest account for 0.25% to 0.35% of the sample. These TCRs' antigens remain unknown. General conclusions and limits of the study: A moderate but significant shortening of TCRB CDR3 length was observed in type 1 diabetes patients in all four CD4+ subsets.

The sequenced material came from stem cell memory CD4+ T cells from blood. This specimen's cell subset or site label, interpreted: stem cell-like memory CD4+ T cells. The receptor source for this set is a woman aged 30 to 39 with type 1 diabetes.

CDR3: CASSRGQVENTEAFF. The CDR3 nucleotides are TGCGCCAGCAGCAGGGGACAGGTGGAGAACACTGAAGCTTTCTTT. J is TRBJ1-1 and V is TRBV5-1; 8 bases match TRBD1. The CDR3 has 15 residues. V was pared by 4 bases and J by 1 base, with 6 bases of the junction left unmatched. Germline V lookup: CDR1 SGHRS, CDR2 YFSETQ.

The V call is TRBV7-3, the J call TRBJ2-3, with TRBD2 identical over 7 bases. Germline CDR1 reads SGHTA; CDR2 reads FQGTGA. The CDR3 length is 13 residues. V was pared by 6 bases and J by 4 bases, with 4 bases of the junction left unmatched. This chain's CDR3 is CASSPGRADTQYF. In DNA, the CDR3 is TGTGCCAGCAGTCCGGGGAGGGCAGATACGCAGTATTTT.

This clone was detected a few times. The V and J genes are TRBV29-1 and TRBJ1-2, with TRBD1 matching over 11 bases. The CDR3 has 11 residues. Germline V CDR1 and CDR2: SQVTM, ANQGSEA. V dropped 6 bases and J dropped 6; count of bases not matched to a gene: 0. The CDR3 DNA follows: TGCAGCGTGGGACAGGGGGATGGCTACACCTTC. Its protein is CSVGQGDGYTF.

This clone was found a few times. This chain joins TRBV28 and TRBJ2-7; D not certain. The V end lost 7 bases, the J end lost 3 bases, and 7 bases lay between the germline ends. From germline, CDR1 is MDHEN and CDR2 SYDVKM. CDR3 length: 11 residues. The CDR3 DNA reads as TGTGCCAGCACCTCCCTCTACGAGCAGTACTTC. Amino acid sequence: CASTSLYEQYF. The full variable domain, rest sourced from reference TRBV28 and TRBJ2-7, is DVKVTQSSRYLVKRTGEKVFLECVQDMDHENMFWYRQDPGLGLRLIYFSYDVKMKEKGDIPEGYSVSREKKERFSLILESASTNQTSMYLCASTSLYEQYFGPGTRLTVT.

This chain joins TRBV5-4 and TRBJ1-3; no firm D call. Trimming pared 5 bases from V and 4 bases from J, leaving 10 bases between. The CDR3 sequence is 13 residues long. CDR1 is SGHNT and CDR2 is YYREEE in the germline V gene (reference sequence). DNA of the CDR3: TGTGCCAGCAGTTACGATGGCGGAAACACCATATATTTT. Residues: CASSYDGGNTIYF.

CDR3 protein: CASSEGSTDTQYF. The CDR3 nucleotides are TGCGCCAGCAGTGAGGGCAGCACAGATACGCAGTATTTT. The chain joins TRBV10-1 to TRBJ2-3; D is unresolved. V lost 2 bases and J 0 bases, leaving 3 bases between the germline ends. This CDR3 is 13 amino acids long. Germline loops: CDR1 WNHNN, CDR2 SYGVQD (reference sequence).

V is TRBV18 and J is TRBJ1-5, with 7 bases matching TRBD1. The CDR3 is made up of 15 amino acids. V trimming: 4 bases; J trimming: 0 bases; junction bases outside the gene matches: 3. The germline gives CDR1 KGHSH, CDR2 LQKENI. The CDR3 sequence: CASSQDRYSNQPQHF. For the CDR3, the DNA is TGTGCCAGCTCACAGGACAGGTATAGCAATCAGCCCCAGCATTTT.

This chain uses TRBV5-8 with TRBJ2-1, with 7 bases that match TRBD2. Germline V gene data show CDR1 as SGHTS and CDR2 as YDEGEE. CDR3 size: 15 residues. The ends lost 1 base at V and 12 bases at J; junction bases unmatched: 13. CDR3 coding DNA: TGTGCCAGCAGCTTGTCGGGGGAGGGCGGGTTCGGGCAGTTCTTC. It codes for CASSLSGEGGFGQFF. The whole variable domain, filled in from reference TRBV5-8 and TRBJ2-1, reads EAGVTQSPTHLIKTRGQQATLRCSPISGHTSVYWYQQALGLGLQFLLWYDEGEERNRGNFPPRFSGRQFPNYSSELNVNALELEDSALYLCASSLSGEGGFGQFFGPGTRLTVL.

This chain uses TRBV18 with TRBJ2-1; 8 bases line up with TRBD2. Germline loops: CDR1 KGHSH, CDR2 LQKENI. The ends lost 5 bases at V and 9 bases at J; junction bases unmatched: 12. This CDR3 is 15 amino acids long. The CDR3 loop reads CASSTSGSGGVEQFF. Here the CDR3 DNA reads TGTGCCAGCTCAACGAGCGGGAGCGGGGGTGTTGAGCAGTTCTTC.

The chain employs TRBV14 and TRBJ1-4, with 12 positions matching TRBD1. CDR1 is SGHDN and CDR2 is FVKESK in the germline V gene. The V and J ends lost 5 bases and 12 bases, in that order; junction bases with no gene match: 7. The CDR3 is 14 amino acids. In DNA, the CDR3 is TGTGCCAGCAGCTCCGGGACAGGGGGCTCGGAACTGTTTTTT. The encoded protein is CASSSGTGGSELFF.

The rearrangement links TRBV28 to TRBJ2-7; TRBD1 is a possible D gene (5 bases). This CDR3 is 13 amino acids long. Trimming stripped 2 bases from V and 5 bases from J, with 10 bases between. The V gene's germline CDR1 is MDHEN and CDR2 SYDVKM. CDR3 loop: CASSLARENEQYF. The CDR3 DNA is TGTGCCAGCAGTTTAGCCAGGGAAAACGAGCAGTACTTC.

V and J are TRBV15 and TRBJ2-1; tentative D call: TRBD2 (6 bases). V gave up 0 bases and J gave up 4 bases, with 10 bases separating them. This CDR3 spans 15 amino acids. Germline assignment: CDR1 LNHNV and CDR2 YYDKDF (reference sequence). DNA of the CDR3: TGTGCCACCAGCAGAGAATTAGGGACTTACAATGAGCAGTTCTTC. Its translation: CATSRELGTYNEQFF.

The chain combines TRBV18 with TRBJ2-7; 8 nucleotides align to TRBD2. The CDR3 covers 13 residues. J was trimmed by 5 bases and V by 0 bases; bases with no gene match: 0. Germline assignment: CDR1 KGHSH and CDR2 LQKENI. Here the CDR3 reads CASSPPTSDEQYF. CDR3 DNA sequence: TGTGCCAGCTCACCACCGACTAGCGACGAGCAGTACTTC.

This clone was observed once. The CDR3 region is CASRGPTETSNYGYTF. The CDR3 DNA follows: TGTGCCAGCAGGGGGCCGACGGAGACATCTAACTATGGCTACACCTTC. The rearrangement joins TRBV25-1 to TRBJ1-2, with a possible D match to TRBD1 (5 bases). V was trimmed by 6 bases and J by 0 bases, leaving 17 bases between them. Germline V CDR1 and CDR2: MGHDK, SYGVNS. This CDR3 comprises 16 residues.

This chain uses TRBV6-6 with TRBJ2-3; the match to TRBD2 covers 7 bases. Germline V gene data show CDR1 as MNHNY and CDR2 as SVGAGI (reference sequence). J gave up 3 bases and V 6 bases, and 12 bases lay outside the gene matches. The CDR3 runs to 16 residues. The CDR3 protein is CASRRGLLGLTDTQYF. The CDR3 DNA follows: TGTGCCAGCAGGCGGGGACTACTGGGGTTGACAGATACGCAGTATTTT.

The J gene is TRBJ2-5, the V gene TRBV7-9; D is unclear. The end of the DNA fits TRBJ2-7 better, so the J call may be wrong. The CDR3 is made up of 15 amino acids. Germline CDR1 and CDR2: SEHNR and FQNEAQ (reference sequence). The CDR3 loop is CASSLSRGTTYEQYF. In DNA, the CDR3 is TGTGCCAGCAGCCTCTCTCGCGGAACGACCTACGAGCAGTACTTC.

The chain combines TRBV4-1 with TRBJ2-7, with 10 bases aligning to TRBD2. The germline CDR1 and CDR2 sequences are MGHRA and YSYEKL. There are 16 residues in the CDR3. The J segment lost 5 bases and the V segment lost 6 bases, leaving 13 bases of the junction unmatched. Written as DNA, the CDR3 is TGCGCCAGCAGACAAACCGCCCGGACTAGCGGAAACGAGCAGTACTTC. It encodes CASRQTARTSGNEQYF.

The rearrangement uses TRBV9 and TRBJ1-1; TRBD1 matches 9 bases. The V gene's germline CDR1 is SGDLS and CDR2 YYNGEE. This CDR3 is 15 amino acids long. V lost 0 bases and J lost 1; bases outside the gene matches: 1. The CDR3 region is CASSVATGGNTEAFF. CDR3 DNA: TGTGCCAGCAGCGTAGCGACAGGGGGGAACACTGAAGCTTTCTTT.

The chain uses TRBV27 and TRBJ2-7, with D possibly being TRBD2 (5 bases). Germline V CDR1 and CDR2: MNHEY, SMNVEV (reference sequence). This CDR3 region has 12 residues. Trimming shortened V by 4 bases and J by 2 bases, and 6 bases separated the two germline ends. The CDR3 spells CASSSGTYEQYF. CDR3 sequence (DNA): TGTGCCAGCAGTTCCGGGACCTACGAGCAGTACTTC.

CDR3 nucleotide sequence: TGTGCCAGCAGCTCGCCCCCCGGTATTCAGTTCTTC. Translating it yields CASSSPPGIQFF. The genes are TRBV9 and TRBJ2-1, with no clear D. This CDR3 spans 12 amino acids. The V end was cut by 4 bases, the J end by 13 bases, with 15 bases between. CDR1 and CDR2 (germline): SGDLS, YYNGEE.

The chain is built from TRBV7-9 and TRBJ1-1; D possibly corresponds to TRBD1 (6 bases). Trimming pared 0 bases from V and 1 base from J, leaving 9 bases between. CDR3 length: 15 amino acids. Germline V lookup: CDR1 SEHNR, CDR2 FQNEAQ (reference sequence). The CDR3 loop is CASSLAPTGNTEAFF. The CDR3 coding sequence is TGTGCCAGCAGCTTAGCCCCGACAGGGAACACTGAAGCTTTCTTT. The full variable domain, with the rest looked up from reference TRBV7-9 and TRBJ1-1, is DTGVSQNPRHKITKRGQNVTFRCDPISEHNRLYWYRQTLGQGPEFLTYFQNEAQLEKSRLLSDRFSAERPKGSFSTLEIQRTEQGDSAMYLCASSLAPTGNTEAFFGQGTRLTVV.

V and J are TRBV14 and TRBJ2-7, with 8 bases fitting TRBD1. This CDR3 is 15 amino acids long. The V gene end was trimmed by 0 bases and the J gene end by 2 bases; junction bases not matched to a gene: 3. From germline, CDR1 is SGHDN and CDR2 FVKESK. CDR3 sequence (DNA): TGTGCCAGCAGCCAAGAAGGGACAGGTACCTACGAGCAGTACTTC. Its translation is CASSQEGTGTYEQYF.

This clone showed up just a few times. The genes are TRBV30 and TRBJ1-5, with D possibly being TRBD1 (5 bases). The CDR3 totals 17 residues. Germline values: CDR1 GTSNPN, CDR2 SVGIG (reference sequence). V gave up 2 bases and J gave up 3 bases, with 20 bases separating them. The CDR3 DNA reads TGTGCCTGGAGTAGACGATTTCAGGGAAATTCCAATCAGCCCCAGCATTTT. This translates into CAWSRRFQGNSNQPQHF.

V gene TRBV5-4 combines with J gene TRBJ2-5; D remains ambiguous. Trimming stripped 1 base from V and 2 bases from J, with 9 bases between. There are 14 residues in the CDR3. Germline V gives CDR1 SGHNT, CDR2 YYREEE (reference sequence). DNA for the CDR3: TGTGCCAGCAGCTTGAGGAGTACTCAAGAGACCCAGTACTTC. It is translated as CASSLRSTQETQYF.

The V call is TRBV19, the J call TRBJ2-1; no firm D call. CDR1 and CDR2 (germline): LNHDA, SQIVND (reference sequence). The CDR3 is 16 residues long. With 5 bases removed from V and 5 bases from J, the gap between germline ends came to 19 bases. CDR3 nucleotides: TGTGCCAGTAGTGCCCAGTCAGGAAACACAAACAATGAGCAGTTCTTC. Translating gives CASSAQSGNTNNEQFF.